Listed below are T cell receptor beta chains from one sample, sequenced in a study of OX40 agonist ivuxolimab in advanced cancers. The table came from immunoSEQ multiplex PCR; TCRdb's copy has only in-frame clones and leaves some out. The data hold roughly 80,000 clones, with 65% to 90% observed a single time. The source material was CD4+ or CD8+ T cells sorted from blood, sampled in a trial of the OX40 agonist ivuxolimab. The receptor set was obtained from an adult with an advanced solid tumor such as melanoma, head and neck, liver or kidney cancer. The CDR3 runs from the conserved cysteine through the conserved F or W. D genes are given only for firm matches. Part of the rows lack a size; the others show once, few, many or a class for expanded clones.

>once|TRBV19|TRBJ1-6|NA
CASRLDGEYNSPLHF
TGTGCCAGTAGACTGGACGGCGAGTATAATTCACCCCTCCACTTT
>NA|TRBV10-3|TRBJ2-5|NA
CAISARWGLGYQETQYF
TGTGCCATCAGTGCCCGGTGGGGTCTGGGTTACCAAGAGACCCAGTACTTC
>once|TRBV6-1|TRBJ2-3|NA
CASSETGIAQYF
TGTGCCAGCAGTGAAACGGGCATCGCGCAGTATTTT
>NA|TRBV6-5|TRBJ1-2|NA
CASSSRGRYYGYTF
TGTGCCAGCAGCTCCCGGGGGCGCTACTATGGCTACACCTTC
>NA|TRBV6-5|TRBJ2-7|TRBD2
CASSNGGATSYEQYF
TGTGCCAGCAGTAACGGGGGGGCCACCTCCTACGAGCAGTACTTC
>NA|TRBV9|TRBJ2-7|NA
CASSVGQQQAPHEQYF
TGTGCCAGCAGCGTAGGGCAGCAGCAAGCTCCCCACGAGCAGTACTTC
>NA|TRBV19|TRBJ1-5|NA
CASSIDTREVNQPQHF
TGTGCCAGTAGTATAGATACCCGGGAGGTCAATCAGCCCCAGCATTTT
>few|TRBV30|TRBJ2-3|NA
CAWKGSTDTQYF
TGTGCCTGGAAGGGCAGCACAGATACGCAGTATTTT
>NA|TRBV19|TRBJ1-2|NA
CASSSGPLRGYTF
TGTGCCAGTAGTTCTGGGCCCCTCCGGGGCTACACCTTC
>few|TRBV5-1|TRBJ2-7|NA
CASSPGHTSSYEQYF
TGCGCCAGCAGCCCGGGACACACGAGCTCCTACGAGCAGTACTTC
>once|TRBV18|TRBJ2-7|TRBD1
CASSLRQGDEQYF
TGTGCCAGCTCACTGAGGCAGGGGGACGAGCAGTACTTC
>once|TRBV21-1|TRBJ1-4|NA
CASSKREGEEKLFF
TGTGCCAGCAGCAAGAGGGAGGGGGAGGAAAAACTGTTTTTT
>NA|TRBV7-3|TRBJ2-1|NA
CASSPVSGTSYNEQFF
TGTGCCAGTAGCCCAGTTAGCGGAACCTCCTACAATGAGCAGTTCTTC
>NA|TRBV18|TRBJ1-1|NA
CASSPDSNRRTEAFF
TGTGCCAGCTCGCCCGACTCAAACAGGAGAACTGAAGCTTTCTTT
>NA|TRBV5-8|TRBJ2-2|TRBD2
CASSPQVTSGITGELFF
TGTGCCAGCAGCCCACAAGTGACTAGCGGTATCACCGGGGAGCTGTTTTTT
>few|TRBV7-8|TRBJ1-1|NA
CASSRARGTEAFF
TGTGCCAGCAGCAGAGCCCGGGGTACTGAAGCTTTCTTT
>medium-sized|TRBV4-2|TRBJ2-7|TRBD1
CASSQYPPGQGTYEQYF
TGTGCCAGCAGCCAATACCCACCGGGACAGGGGACCTACGAGCAGTACTTC
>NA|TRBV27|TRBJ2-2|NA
CASSHPRRGSGELFF
TGTGCCAGCAGTCACCCCCGGAGGGGCTCCGGGGAGCTGTTTTTT
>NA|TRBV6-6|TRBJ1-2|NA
CASSQPPNYGYTF
TGTGCCAGCAGTCAGCCTCCTAACTATGGCTACACCTTC
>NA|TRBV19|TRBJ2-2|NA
CASSQTRNTGELFF
TGTGCCAGTAGTCAGACGCGGAACACCGGGGAGCTGTTTTTT
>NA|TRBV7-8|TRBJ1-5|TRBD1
CASSPAGTGTNQPQHF
TGTGCCAGCAGCCCCGCCGGGACAGGGACCAATCAGCCCCAGCATTTT
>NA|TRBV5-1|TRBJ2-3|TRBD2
CASSRTSGAGDTQYF
TGCGCCAGCAGCCGGACTAGCGGGGCGGGAGATACGCAGTATTTT
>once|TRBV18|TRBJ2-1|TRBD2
CASSPGLAGPEQFF
TGTGCCAGCTCACCAGGACTAGCGGGACCAGAGCAGTTCTTC
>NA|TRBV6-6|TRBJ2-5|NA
CASRQIQETQYF
TGTGCCAGCAGACAGATACAAGAGACCCAGTACTTC
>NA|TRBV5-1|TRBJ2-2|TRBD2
CASSLILAGNTGELFF
TGCGCCAGCAGCTTGATACTAGCGGGGAACACCGGGGAGCTGTTTTTT
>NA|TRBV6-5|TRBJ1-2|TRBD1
CASSYPGEGARYTF
TGTGCCAGCAGTTACCCCGGGGAGGGGGCACGGTACACCTTC
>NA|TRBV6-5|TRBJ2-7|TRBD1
CASRRSDRGSYEQYF
TGTGCCAGCAGACGAAGCGACAGGGGTTCCTACGAGCAGTACTTC
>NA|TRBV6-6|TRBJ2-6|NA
CASSSRRSSGANVLTF
TGTGCCAGCAGTAGTAGGAGGTCGAGCGGGGCCAACGTCCTGACTTTC
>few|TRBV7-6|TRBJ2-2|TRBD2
CASSSGTSGIPTGELFF
TGTGCCAGCAGCTCGGGGACTAGCGGGATTCCCACCGGGGAGCTGTTTTTT
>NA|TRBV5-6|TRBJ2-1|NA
CASSPRKLPYNEQFF
TGTGCCAGCAGCCCTAGGAAGCTCCCCTACAATGAGCAGTTCTTC
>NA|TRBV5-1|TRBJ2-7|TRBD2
CASSFGSAGAYEQYF
TGCGCCAGCAGCTTCGGGTCAGCGGGGGCCTACGAGCAGTACTTC